The present entry profiles one T cell receptor beta chain with its context. The data originate from a study of OX40 agonist ivuxolimab in advanced cancers. Study-wide context: Prior anti-PD-1, anti-PD-L1 or anti-CTLA-4 therapy did not bar entry, and more than 35% had some.

Method: immunoSEQ multiplex PCR; TCRdb's copy keeps in-frame clones and lacks some. The sample includes about 32,000 clones, around 81% of them seen just once. At baseline, cycle 4 day 1, and cycle 7 day 1, blood was sampled. V was cut by 11 bases and J by 7 bases, with 19 bases left in between. The CDR3 extends over 13 amino acids. Germline V gene sequence: CDR1 MNHNS, CDR2 SASEGT. The rearrangement links TRBV6-1 to TRBJ2-3; maybe TRBD1 (5 bases). The specimen was CD4+ or CD8+ T cells sorted from blood, collected in a trial of the OX40 agonist ivuxolimab. The TCR was taken from an adult with an advanced solid tumor such as melanoma, head and neck, liver or kidney cancer. CDR3 loop: CAGAGYSENTQYF. The CDR3 bases are TGTGCCGGGGCCGGTTACTCAGAGAATACGCAGTATTTT.